The 17 T cell receptor beta chains reported below all come from one sample, sequenced in a study of cytomegalovirus exposure and HLA in healthy donors (dated by TCRdb to the late 2010s). Receptors were amplified or captured by the immunoSEQ multiplex PCR assay. The multiplex PCR relied on a mix of 60 forward primers for TCR Vbeta segments and 13 reverse primers for TCR Jbeta segments. As stored in TCRdb, this immuneACCESS dataset retains in-frame rearrangements with V and J assigned. A fraction of the clones does not appear; measured against another copy, unresolved V genes explain less than half of the discrepancy, and the remainder lacks a known reason. Here the sample has more than 100,000 clones; approximately 10% occur a single time. Of the sample, 6.5% to 9% is held by the ten largest clones. Sequencing was performed on PBMCs. The receptors were sampled from a woman between 35 and 50 years old in good health and CMV-seropositive.

The chain is built from TRBV7-2 and TRBJ2-7; tentative D call: TRBD2 (5 bases). Trimming left V 5 bases short and J 3 bases short, with 17 bases between. This CDR3 spans 15 amino acids. The germline CDR1 and CDR2 sequences are SGHTA and FQGNSA. The DNA of the CDR3 is TGTGCCAGCAGCACAACTCCGGGATCCCACTACGAGCAGTACTTC. Translated: CASSTTPGSHYEQYF.

This clone was recorded a few times. The chain is built from TRBV6-1 and TRBJ1-2, with 7 nucleotides matching TRBD1. Germline assignment: CDR1 MNHNS and CDR2 SASEGT. The CDR3 spans 14 residues. The V gene end was trimmed by 5 bases and the J gene end by 3 bases; junction bases not matched to a gene: 6. CDR3 in DNA: TGTGCCAGCAGTTTCCAGGGGGATCACTATGGCTACACCTTC. This encodes CASSFQGDHYGYTF.

This clone showed up just a few times. In DNA form, the CDR3 reads TGCGCCAGCAGCCCTGGGGGAGGCAGGGCCAACTACGAGCAGTACTTC. The encoded protein is CASSPGGGRANYEQYF. The V gene is TRBV5-1, the J gene TRBJ2-7; weak D call: TRBD2 (6 bases). Germline V gives CDR1 SGHRS, CDR2 YFSETQ. The CDR3 is made up of 16 amino acids. Trimming left V 4 bases short and J 3 bases short, with 20 bases between.

The V and J genes are TRBV19 and TRBJ1-3; tentative D call: TRBD1 (6 bases). V lost 3 bases and J lost 2, with 17 bases in between. Germline V gene sequence: CDR1 LNHDA, CDR2 SQIVND (reference sequence). CDR3 size: 17 residues. This CDR3 reads CASSMLQGRGPGNTIYF. CDR3 nucleotide sequence: TGTGCCAGTAGTATGTTACAGGGAAGGGGACCTGGAAACACCATATATTTT.

This clone has more than one count but fewer than ten. The chain's CDR3 is CASGQASNQPQHF. The CDR3 coding sequence is TGTGCCAGTGGACAGGCCAGCAATCAGCCCCAGCATTTT. The chain couples TRBV6-1 to TRBJ1-5; 7 bases fit TRBD1. The germline CDR1 and CDR2 sequences are MNHNS and SASEGT. There are 13 residues in the CDR3. J was trimmed by 1 base and V by 9 bases; bases with no gene match: 3.

The V gene is TRBV6-5, the J gene TRBJ2-1; perhaps TRBD2 as D (5 bases). V lost 6 bases, J lost 5 bases, and 17 bases lay in between. Germline values: CDR1 MNHEY, CDR2 SVGAGI. CDR3 size: 15 residues. CDR3 coding DNA: TGTGCCAGCAGCGGGATTGTTATAGGGAACAATGAGCAGTTCTTC. It is translated as CASSGIVIGNNEQFF.

The chain employs TRBV11-3 and TRBJ1-1; no clear D. The CDR3 consists of 14 residues. Germline-derived CDR1 and CDR2 are SGHNT and YENEEA. The V end was cut by 5 bases, the J end by 1 base, with 11 bases between. CDR3 protein: CASSPQVPNTEAFF. The CDR3 bases are TGTGCCAGCAGCCCCCAGGTTCCGAACACTGAAGCTTTCTTT.

The chain has TRBV11-3 and TRBJ2-2; TRBD2 agrees at 7 bases. Germline lookup yields CDR1 SGHNT and CDR2 YENEEA. The CDR3 totals 15 residues. The V and J ends lost 3 bases and 1 base, in that order; junction bases with no gene match: 2. CDR3 loop: CASSLGGGNTGELFF. The CDR3 DNA reads TGTGCCAGCAGCTTGGGCGGGGGGAACACCGGGGAGCTGTTTTTT.

This clone came up a few times. This chain connects TRBV6-5 to TRBJ2-7; 7 bases line up with TRBD1. The CDR3 is 14 amino acids. The V and J ends lost 5 bases and 0 bases, in that order; junction bases with no gene match: 4. Germline-derived CDR1 and CDR2 are MNHEY and SVGAGI. CDR3 sequence reads: CASSGTESSYEQYF. The CDR3 DNA sequence: TGTGCCAGCAGTGGGACAGAGAGCTCCTACGAGCAGTACTTC.

The chain has TRBV19 and TRBJ1-5; D unclear. Germline V lookup: CDR1 LNHDA, CDR2 SQIVND (reference sequence). CDR3 length: 14 amino acids. V was trimmed by 5 bases and J by 4 bases, leaving 12 bases between them. This chain's CDR3 is CASSEGHKNQPQHF. For the CDR3, the DNA is TGTGCCAGTAGTGAGGGTCACAAAAATCAGCCCCAGCATTTT.

This clone showed up just a few times. The chain uses TRBV2 and TRBJ2-2, with TRBD2 as a possible D gene (7 bases). The germline V and J ends were trimmed by 7 bases and 3 bases, with 21 bases remaining between them. The germline CDR1 and CDR2 sequences are SNHLY and FYNNEI. The CDR3 loop spans 17 amino acids. CDR3: CASNELGGRGYTGELFF. DNA for the CDR3: TGTGCCAGCAACGAATTAGGGGGGAGGGGGTACACCGGGGAGCTGTTTTTT.

The chain couples TRBV5-4 to TRBJ2-2; possibly TRBD2 for D (5 bases). CDR1 and CDR2 (germline): SGHNT, YYREEE (reference sequence). Trimming removed 4 bases from V and 7 bases from J, with 17 bases in between. This CDR3 has 15 amino acids. The CDR3 DNA reads as TGTGCCAGCAGCCCAGGTAGAGGGCGAGGCGGGGAGCTGTTTTTT. It encodes CASSPGRGRGGELFF.

In this sample, this clone turned up a few times. The chain joins TRBV5-6 to TRBJ1-6; TRBD1 matches 9 bases. The CDR3 is made up of 15 amino acids. The germline V gene has CDR1 SGHDT and CDR2 YYEEEE. Germline trimming cut 2 bases from V and 9 bases from J; bases unmatched to any gene: 6. The CDR3 DNA follows: TGTGCCAGCAGCTTAACAGGGGGCTATCGTTCACCCCTCCACTTT. This translates into CASSLTGGYRSPLHF. The full variable domain, rest sourced from reference TRBV5-6 and TRBJ1-6, is DAGVTQSPTHLIKTRGQQVTLRCSPKSGHDTVSWYQQALGQGPQFIFQYYEEEERQRGNFPDRFSGHQFPNYSSELNVNALLLGDSALYLCASSLTGGYRSPLHFGNGTRLTVT.

The sample holds a few counts of this clone. This sequence joins TRBV27 and TRBJ1-6, with TRBD1 identical over 8 bases. This CDR3 is built from 14 residues. After removal of 4 bases from V and 8 bases from J, the junction contained 4 bases not matched to a gene. Germline-derived CDR1 and CDR2 are MNHEY and SMNVEV (reference sequence). The CDR3 DNA follows: TGTGCCAGCAGTTCCCGGGACAGGTATTCACCCCTCCACTTT. It yields the protein CASSSRDRYSPLHF.

The table lists this clone with a few counts. The chain has TRBV5-6 and TRBJ2-1, with TRBD1 as a possible D gene (6 bases). This CDR3 comprises 17 residues. V was pared by 2 bases and J by 8 bases, with 23 bases between. Germline V gene data show CDR1 as SGHDT and CDR2 as YYEEEE. CDR3 in DNA: TGTGCCAGCAGCTTAAATTCAGGGGCCCTACGTAATTATGAGCAGTTCTTC. This translates into CASSLNSGALRNYEQFF.

The V call is TRBV7-2, the J call TRBJ2-1; 10 nucleotides line up with TRBD2. Germline trimming cut 5 bases from V and 6 bases from J; bases unmatched to any gene: 10. Germline V gene sequence: CDR1 SGHTA, CDR2 FQGNSA. The CDR3 is 16 residues long. The CDR3: CASSRGAGGPVNEQFF. The CDR3 DNA is TGTGCCAGCAGCCGAGGAGCGGGGGGGCCGGTCAATGAGCAGTTCTTC.

The chain employs TRBV21-1 and TRBJ2-7; TRBD2, as called in the table, went unchecked against the DNA. TRBV21-1 is annotated as a pseudogene. The CDR3 sequence is 16 residues long. This chain's CDR3 is CASNKGGRGAAYEQYF. CDR3 DNA sequence: TGTGCCAGCAACAAAGGAGGGCGGGGGGCAGCCTACGAGCAGTACTTC.